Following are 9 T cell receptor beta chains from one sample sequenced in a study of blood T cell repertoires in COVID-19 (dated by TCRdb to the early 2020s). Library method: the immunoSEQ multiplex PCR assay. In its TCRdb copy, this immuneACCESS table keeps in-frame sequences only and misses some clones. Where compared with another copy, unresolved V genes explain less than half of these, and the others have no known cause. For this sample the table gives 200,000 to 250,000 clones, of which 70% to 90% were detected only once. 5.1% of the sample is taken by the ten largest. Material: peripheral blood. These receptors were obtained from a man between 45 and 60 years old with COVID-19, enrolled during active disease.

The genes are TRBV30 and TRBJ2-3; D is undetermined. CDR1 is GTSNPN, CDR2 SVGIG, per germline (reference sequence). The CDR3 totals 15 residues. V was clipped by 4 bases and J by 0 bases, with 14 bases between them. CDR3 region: CAWNLYPRSTDTQYF. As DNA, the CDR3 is TGTGCCTGGAATCTCTACCCTCGTAGCACAGATACGCAGTATTTT.

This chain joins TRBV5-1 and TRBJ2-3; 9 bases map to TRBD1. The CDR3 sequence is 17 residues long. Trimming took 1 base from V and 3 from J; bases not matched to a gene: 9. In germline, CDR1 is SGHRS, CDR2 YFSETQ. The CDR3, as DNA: TGCGCCAGCAGCTTGAATACAGGGGGCTCTTATACAGATACGCAGTATTTT. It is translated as CASSLNTGGSYTDTQYF.

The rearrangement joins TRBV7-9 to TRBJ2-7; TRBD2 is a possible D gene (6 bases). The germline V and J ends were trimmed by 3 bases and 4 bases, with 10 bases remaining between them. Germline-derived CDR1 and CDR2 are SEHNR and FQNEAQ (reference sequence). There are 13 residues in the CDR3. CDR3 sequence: CASSFGGRYEQYF. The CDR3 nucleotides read TGTGCCAGCAGCTTCGGGGGACGGTACGAGCAGTACTTC.

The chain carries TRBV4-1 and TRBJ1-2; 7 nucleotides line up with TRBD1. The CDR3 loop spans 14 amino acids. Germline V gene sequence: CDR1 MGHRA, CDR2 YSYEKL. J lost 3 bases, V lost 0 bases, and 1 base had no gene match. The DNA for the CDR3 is TGCGCCAGCAGCCAAGAGGGACAGTACTATGGCTACACCTTC. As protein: CASSQEGQYYGYTF.

The CDR3 nucleotides read TGTGCCAGCAGTTTAGGGACAGGGACTAACTATGGCTACACCTTC. The encoded protein is CASSLGTGTNYGYTF. V gene TRBV27 combines with J gene TRBJ1-2; 9 bases are shared with TRBD1. Germline CDR1 is MNHEY and CDR2 is SMNVEV (reference sequence). With 2 bases clipped from V and 0 bases from J, the junction kept 1 base outside the gene matches. The CDR3 length is 15 residues.

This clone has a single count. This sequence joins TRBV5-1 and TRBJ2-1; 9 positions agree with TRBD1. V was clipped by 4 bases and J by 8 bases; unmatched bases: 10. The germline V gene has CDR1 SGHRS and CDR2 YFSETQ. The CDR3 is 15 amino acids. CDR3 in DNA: TGCGCCAGCAGCGATGGGACAGGGAGTCCGTATGAGCAGTTCTTC. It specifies CASSDGTGSPYEQFF.

The CDR3 is CASSPGTLSTDTQYF. The CDR3 region has the DNA TGCGCCAGCAGCCCCGGGACACTAAGCACAGATACGCAGTATTTT. The rearrangement joins TRBV5-1 to TRBJ2-3; weak D call: TRBD1 (6 bases). This CDR3 contains 15 residues. V was cut by 4 bases and J by 0 bases, with 12 bases left in between. Germline CDR1 reads SGHRS; CDR2 reads YFSETQ. Full variable domain (remainder filled in from reference TRBV5-1 and TRBJ2-3): KAGVTQTPRYLIKTRGQQVTLSCSPISGHRSVSWYQQTPGQGLQFLFEYFSETQRNKGNFPGRFSGRQFSNSRSEMNVSTLELGDSALYLCASSPGTLSTDTQYFGPGTRLTVL.

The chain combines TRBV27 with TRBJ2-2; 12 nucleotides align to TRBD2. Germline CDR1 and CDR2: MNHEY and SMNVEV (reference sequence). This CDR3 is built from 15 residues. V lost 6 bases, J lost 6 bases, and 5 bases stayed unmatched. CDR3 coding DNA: TGTGCCAGCAGGACTAGCGGGGGTTACGCCGGGGAGCTGTTTTTT. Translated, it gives CASRTSGGYAGELFF.

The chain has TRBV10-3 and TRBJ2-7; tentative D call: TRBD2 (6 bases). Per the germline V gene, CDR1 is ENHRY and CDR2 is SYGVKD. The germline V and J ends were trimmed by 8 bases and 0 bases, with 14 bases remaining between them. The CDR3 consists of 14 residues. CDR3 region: CAIRVDGSSYEQYF. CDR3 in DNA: TGTGCCATCCGGGTGGACGGGAGCTCCTACGAGCAGTACTTC.